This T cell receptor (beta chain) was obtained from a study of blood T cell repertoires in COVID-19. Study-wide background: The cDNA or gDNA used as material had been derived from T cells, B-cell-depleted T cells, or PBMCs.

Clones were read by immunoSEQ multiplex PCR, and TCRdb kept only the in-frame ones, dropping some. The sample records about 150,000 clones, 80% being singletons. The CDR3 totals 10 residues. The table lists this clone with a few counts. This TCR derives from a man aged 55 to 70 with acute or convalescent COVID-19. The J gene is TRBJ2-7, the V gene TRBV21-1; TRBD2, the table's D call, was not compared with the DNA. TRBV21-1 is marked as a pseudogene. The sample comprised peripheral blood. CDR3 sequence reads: CASSKGEGNF. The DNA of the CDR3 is TGTGCCAGCAGCAAAGGGGAGGGGAACTTC.